The 10 T cell receptor beta chains below all came from one sample that was sequenced in a study of neurological immune-mediated disorders. Time point given: longitudinal time-point 2. TCRdb itself ran the 5' RACE reads through MiXCR, one entry per CDR3 protein. The table shows some 87,000 distinct CDR3 sequences, with 13% occurring only once. Sequencing used PBMCs. Source of these receptors: a female donor with HTLV-1-associated myelopathy (HAM/TSP).

This clonotype was seen ten or more times. V is TRBV20-1 and J is TRBJ2-1; 11 positions agree with TRBD2. Germline loops: CDR1 DFQATT, CDR2 SNEGSKA (reference sequence). Trimming at V came to 5 bases and at J to 4 bases, leaving 4 bases not matched to a gene. The CDR3 is made up of 14 amino acids. The chain's CDR3 is CSAAGTSGYNEQFF. The CDR3 coding sequence is TGCAGTGCTGCCGGGACTAGCGGATACAATGAGCAGTTCTTC.

This clonotype was seen many times. V gene TRBV20-1 combines with J gene TRBJ1-1; the match to TRBD1 covers 10 bases. CDR3 length equals 15 residues. Germline CDR1 reads DFQATT; CDR2 reads SNEGSKA (reference sequence). After removal of 2 bases from V and 5 bases from J, the junction contained 8 bases not matched to a gene. The CDR3 DNA reads TGCAGTGCTAGAACCGGGGGGGACAGGGGTACTGAAGCTTTCTTT. It codes for CSARTGGDRGTEAFF.

The sample holds many counts of this clonotype. V and J are TRBV18 and TRBJ2-1, with 9 bases that match TRBD1. CDR1 and CDR2 from the germline V gene are KGHSH and LQKENI. After removal of 4 bases from V and 8 bases from J, the junction contained 12 bases not matched to a gene. This CDR3 spans 16 amino acids. The CDR3 loop is CASSLTPGQGFDEQFF. CDR3 nucleotides: TGTGCCAGCTCACTTACACCGGGACAGGGTTTCGATGAGCAGTTCTTC.

In its sample, this clonotype was seen many times. The chain is built from TRBV12-3 or TRBV12-4 and TRBJ2-3; the D is unclear. Trimming cost V 6 bases and J 0 bases, with 10 bases left between them. The CDR3 totals 14 residues. CDR3 residues: CASRRLGSTDTQYF. The CDR3 DNA sequence: TGTGCCAGCAGAAGACTGGGGAGCACAGATACGCAGTATTTT.

This clonotype was seen many times. The V gene is TRBV5-1, the J gene TRBJ2-7, with TRBD2 identical over 7 bases. The V gene end was trimmed by 0 bases and the J gene end by 2 bases; junction bases not matched to a gene: 11. The CDR3 covers 17 residues. In germline, CDR1 is SGHRS, CDR2 YFSETQ. CDR3 amino acids: CASSLARGSGATYEQYF. In nucleotides, the CDR3 is TGCGCCAGCAGCTTGGCCCGGGGGAGCGGGGCCACCTACGAGCAGTACTTC.

This clonotype was recorded only once. Possible read error: a much larger clone is one base away. This sequence joins TRBV28 and TRBJ2-1; maybe TRBD1 (6 bases). V lost 1 base and J lost 9, with 16 bases in between. This CDR3 comprises 15 residues. CDR1 is MDHEN and CDR2 is SYDVKM in the germline V gene. As DNA, the CDR3 is TGTGCCAGCAGTTTATATGGGACAAGGGGCTTTGAGCAGTTCTTC. It specifies CASSLYGTRGFEQFF.

The table lists this clonotype with many counts. This chain joins TRBV29-1 and TRBJ2-3; TRBD1 matches 9 bases. The V gene's germline CDR1 is SQVTM and CDR2 ANQGSEA. V dropped 6 bases and J dropped 2; count of bases not matched to a gene: 12. The CDR3 consists of 16 residues. The CDR3 region is CSVSNRGLISTDTQYF. CDR3 nucleotides: TGCAGCGTCTCCAACAGGGGGCTTATATCCACAGATACGCAGTATTTT.

This clonotype was observed at least ten times. The chain combines TRBV29-1 with TRBJ2-1, with D perhaps matching TRBD1 or TRBD2 (7 bases each). Germline CDR1 is SQVTM and CDR2 is ANQGSEA. The V end was cut by 6 bases, the J end by 6 bases, with 15 bases between. This CDR3 is 13 amino acids long. CDR3 protein: CSVQDREGNEQFF. CDR3 nucleotide sequence: TGCAGCGTGCAAGACAGGGAGGGCAATGAGCAGTTCTTC.

This clonotype appeared many times. The chain employs TRBV5-1 and TRBJ1-1, with D possibly being TRBD1 (6 bases). CDR1 and CDR2 from the germline V gene are SGHRS and YFSETQ. CDR3 length equals 16 residues. V lost 4 bases and J lost 6, with 22 bases in between. The CDR3 reads CASSTAGTFSQAEAFF. The CDR3 DNA sequence: TGCGCCAGCAGCACAGCCGGGACATTCTCTCAGGCTGAAGCTTTCTTT.

This clonotype was counted many times. V gene TRBV2 combines with J gene TRBJ2-1; D call uncertain. Deletions cut 3 bases from V and 3 bases from J, with 9 bases between. Germline CDR1 and CDR2: SNHLY and FYNNEI. CDR3 size: 14 residues. The CDR3 loop is CASSERSNYNEQFF. In DNA form, the CDR3 reads TGTGCCAGCAGTGAGAGGAGTAACTACAATGAGCAGTTCTTC.